This is a list of T cell receptor beta chains from one sample in a study of T cell repertoires in cytomegalovirus infection. TCRdb reanalysed the reads using MiXCR and keeps one entry per CDR3 protein. The sample holds about 700,000 distinct CDR3 sequences, about 30% seen once. These receptors' targets are unknown. The sample in question was cultured PBMCs, obtained from culture after CMV antigen stimulation. These receptors all stem from a human donor in good health (CMV status not recorded). Some clones in this sample may be carry-over from other donors' samples. CDR3s include the opening cysteine and the closing phenylalanine or tryptophan. The D gene is left open where the match is weak. Only part of the rows carry a size: once, few, many, or a class if the clone is expanded.

CASSLQELGSPLHF	TGTGCCAGCAGTTTGCAGGAGTTGGGCTCACCCCTCCACTTT	once	NA	TRBJ1-6	TRBV27
CSARDNRGQGTRPQHF	TGCAGTGCTAGAGATAACAGGGGACAGGGGACGAGACCCCAGCATTTT	NA	TRBD1	TRBJ1-5	TRBV20-1
CASSFDQGGYGYTF	TGTGCCAGCAGTTTTGACCAGGGAGGCTATGGCTACACCTTC	NA	NA	TRBJ1-2	TRBV2
CASSGQSQETQYF	TGTGCCAGCAGCGGGCAGTCCCAAGAGACCCAGTACTTC	NA	NA	TRBJ2-5	TRBV7-9
CSARDELAILGLETQYF	TGCAGTGCTAGAGACGAACTAGCGATTTTGGGTTTGGAGACCCAGTACTTC	few	TRBD2	TRBJ2-5	TRBV20-1
CASSPPRADNQPQHF	TGTGCCAGCTCCCCGCCCCGGGCAGACAATCAGCCCCAGCATTTT	NA	NA	TRBJ1-5	TRBV25-1
CASTASGADYDGYTF	TGTGCCAGCACCGCCTCGGGGGCAGATTACGATGGCTACACCTTC	NA	NA	TRBJ1-2	TRBV12-3/TRBV12-4
CASSQARTDNYGYTF	TGCGCCAGCAGCCAAGCAAGGACAGATAACTATGGCTACACCTTC	NA	NA	TRBJ1-2	TRBV4-1
CASSTTYVGRVRTGYTF	TGTGCCAGCTCAACCACCTATGTCGGCAGGGTACGAACTGGCTACACCTTC	NA	NA	TRBJ1-2	TRBV18
CASSLRRGNQETQYF	TGTGCCAGCAGCCTCAGGCGGGGCAACCAAGAGACCCAGTACTTC	NA	NA	TRBJ2-5	TRBV11-2
CAISGVATEQFF	TGTGCCATCAGTGGCGTGGCCACCGAGCAGTTCTTC	NA	NA	TRBJ2-1	TRBV10-3
CSVREGNTGELFF	TGCAGCGTACGGGAAGGAAACACCGGGGAGCTGTTTTTT	NA	NA	TRBJ2-2	TRBV29-1
CASSQAPRQRLYEQYF	TGTGCCAGCAGCCAAGCCCCCAGGCAGCGACTCTACGAGCAGTACTTC	few	NA	TRBJ2-7	TRBV4-2
CASSSGGAVSYEQYF	TGTGCCAGCAGCAGCGGCGGGGCAGTTTCCTACGAGCAGTACTTC	few	NA	TRBJ2-7	TRBV7-2
CASSVEERGQETQYF	TGTGCCAGCAGCGTAGAGGAAAGGGGCCAAGAGACCCAGTACTTC	NA	NA	TRBJ2-5	TRBV9
CSVVFAGVITGELFF	TGCAGCGTTGTTTTCGCGGGAGTTATCACCGGGGAGCTGTTTTTT	NA	TRBD2	TRBJ2-2	TRBV29-1
CASSRIRGLSQETQYF	TGTGCCAGCAGCCGAATCCGGGGGCTTAGTCAAGAGACCCAGTACTTC	many	NA	TRBJ2-5	TRBV7-2
CASSSPGADTQYF	TGTGCCAGCAGCTCTCCGGGGGCAGATACGCAGTATTTT	few	NA	TRBJ2-3	TRBV6-1
CASSQLPGQGSGNTIYF	TGCGCCAGCAGCCAACTGCCGGGACAGGGGTCTGGAAACACCATATATTTT	NA	TRBD1	TRBJ1-3	TRBV4-1
CASSIRSPGREGDTQYF	TGTGCCAGCAGCATCCGAAGCCCCGGGAGAGAAGGAGATACGCAGTATTTT	few	NA	TRBJ2-3	TRBV7-2
CASSLVLYRINEQFF	TGTGCCAGCAGCTTAGTACTTTATCGGATAAATGAGCAGTTCTTC	few	NA	TRBJ2-1	TRBV7-6
CASSTRMSYSPLHF	TGTGCCAGCAGCACTAGGATGTCTTATTCACCCCTCCACTTT	few	NA	TRBJ1-6	TRBV28
CASSPLPTALGWNIQYF	TGTGCCAGCAGCCCTCTCCCGACCGCACTGGGATGGAACATTCAGTACTTC	NA	NA	TRBJ2-4	TRBV11-2
CASSARTSGQKRWGEQFF	TGCGCCAGCAGCGCTAGGACTAGCGGGCAAAAAAGGTGGGGTGAGCAGTTCTTC	NA	TRBD2	TRBJ2-1	TRBV4-1
CASSYSPGSYGYTF	TGTGCCAGCAGTTACTCCCCAGGAAGCTATGGCTACACCTTC	NA	NA	TRBJ1-2	TRBV6-2/TRBV6-3
CASGPRTGQETQYF	TGTGCTAGTGGCCCCAGGACTGGCCAAGAGACCCAGTACTTC	NA	NA	TRBJ2-5	TRBV12-5
CAISGGVAGDVADTQYF	TGTGCCATCAGTGGGGGGGTAGCGGGAGATGTGGCAGATACGCAGTATTTT	few	TRBD2	TRBJ2-3	TRBV10-3
CASSPDMDEKLFF	TGTGCCAGCAGCCCGGACATGGACGAAAAACTGTTTTTT	few	NA	TRBJ1-4	TRBV7-2
CSARGSSGRALGFF	TGCAGTGCTAGGGGGTCTAGCGGGAGGGCCTTGGGGTTCTTC	few	TRBD2	TRBJ2-1	TRBV20-1
CASSQGGGRGYEQYF	TGCGCCAGCAGCCAAGGAGGAGGCAGGGGCTACGAGCAGTACTTC	few	NA	TRBJ2-7	TRBV4-1
CASSPPTGGDGYTF	TGTGCCAGCAGTCCTCCCACAGGGGGCGATGGCTACACCTTC	few	TRBD1	TRBJ1-2	TRBV28
CASSVGGSWETQYF	TGTGCCAGCAGCGTAGGCGGGAGTTGGGAGACCCAGTACTTC	many	TRBD2	TRBJ2-5	TRBV7-2
CASSLKQGAYGYTF	TGTGCCAGCAGTCTAAAGCAGGGGGCCTATGGCTACACCTTC	once	TRBD1	TRBJ1-2	TRBV12-3/TRBV12-4
CASTDRDRGPYGYTF	TGTGCCAGTACCGACCGGGACAGGGGGCCTTACGGCTACACCTTC	NA	TRBD1	TRBJ1-2	TRBV19
CASSSLTGARETQYF	TGTGCCAGCAGCTCCTTGACAGGGGCCAGGGAGACCCAGTACTTC	few	TRBD1	TRBJ2-5	TRBV11-2